This TCR beta chain was recovered during a study of blood T cell repertoires in COVID-19. The assay was immunoSEQ multiplex PCR, and TCRdb's table has in-frame clones only and misses some. This table has fewer than 200,000 clones, 80% to 90% appearing once. The germline gives CDR1 LGHDT, CDR2 YNNKEL (reference sequence). CDR3 length equals 17 residues. The junction had 9 bases not matched to a gene; V was cut back by 0 bases and J by 8 bases. As regards this clone: The sample contains more than one DNA sequence encoding this CDR3.

The J gene is TRBJ1-6, the V gene TRBV3-1 (or the pseudogene TRBV3-2); TRBD1 matches 8 bases. The source is a man aged 50 or older who had recovered from COVID-19. Source material: PBMCs or T cells enriched from blood (not recorded which). The CDR3, as DNA: TGTGCCAGCAGCCAAGATGGTTGGGGACAGGCCCATTCACCCCTCCACTTT. Protein product: CASSQDGWGQAHSPLHF.